This T cell receptor (beta chain) was observed in a study of T cell responses to AZD1222 COVID-19 vaccine. In the study overall: Second-dose schedules of about 4 or about 12 weeks were combined.

This clone has just one count. Its antigen is undetermined. Assay: immunoSEQ multiplex PCR; the TCRdb copy retains only in-frame clones and omits some. The sample records over 90,000 clones, less than 90% being singletons. V was pared by 6 bases and J by 7 bases, with 13 bases between. This CDR3 has 14 residues. Germline-derived CDR1 and CDR2 are MNHEY and SVGAGI. Points from the study as a whole: CD4 TCRs linked to vaccination spanned spike, dominating at 160-218 and 743-854. Spike-specific TCR breadth and depth both grew after two AZD1222 doses. Clonal diversity was possibly underestimated, and the donors were mostly white British, with more females.

The rearrangement uses TRBV6-5 and TRBJ1-6; possibly TRBD1 for D (6 bases). This sequence was found in an adult in good health. The sequencing here drew on peripheral blood, taken on day 0 of AZD1222 vaccination. The CDR3 DNA reads as TGTGCCAGCAGGGTCGGGGGGCAGAATTCACCCCTCCACTTT. Translating gives CASRVGGQNSPLHF.